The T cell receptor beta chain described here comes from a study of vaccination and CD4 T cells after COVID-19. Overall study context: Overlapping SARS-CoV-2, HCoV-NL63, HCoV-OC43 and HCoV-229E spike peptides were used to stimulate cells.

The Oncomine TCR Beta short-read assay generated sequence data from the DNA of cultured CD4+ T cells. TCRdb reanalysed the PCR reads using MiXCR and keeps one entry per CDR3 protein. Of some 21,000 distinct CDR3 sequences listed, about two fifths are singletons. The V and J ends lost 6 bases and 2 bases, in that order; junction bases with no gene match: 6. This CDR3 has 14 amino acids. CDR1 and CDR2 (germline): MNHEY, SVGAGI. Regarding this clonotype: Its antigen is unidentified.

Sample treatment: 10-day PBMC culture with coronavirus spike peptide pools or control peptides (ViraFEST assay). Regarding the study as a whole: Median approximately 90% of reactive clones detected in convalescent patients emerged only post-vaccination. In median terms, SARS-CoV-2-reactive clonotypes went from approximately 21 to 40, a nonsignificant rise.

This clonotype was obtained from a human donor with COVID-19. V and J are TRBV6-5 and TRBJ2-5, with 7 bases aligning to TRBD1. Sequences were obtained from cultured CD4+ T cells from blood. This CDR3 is CASSYPGQQETQYF. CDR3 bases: TGTGCCAGCAGCTACCCGGGACAGCAAGAGACCCAGTACTTC.